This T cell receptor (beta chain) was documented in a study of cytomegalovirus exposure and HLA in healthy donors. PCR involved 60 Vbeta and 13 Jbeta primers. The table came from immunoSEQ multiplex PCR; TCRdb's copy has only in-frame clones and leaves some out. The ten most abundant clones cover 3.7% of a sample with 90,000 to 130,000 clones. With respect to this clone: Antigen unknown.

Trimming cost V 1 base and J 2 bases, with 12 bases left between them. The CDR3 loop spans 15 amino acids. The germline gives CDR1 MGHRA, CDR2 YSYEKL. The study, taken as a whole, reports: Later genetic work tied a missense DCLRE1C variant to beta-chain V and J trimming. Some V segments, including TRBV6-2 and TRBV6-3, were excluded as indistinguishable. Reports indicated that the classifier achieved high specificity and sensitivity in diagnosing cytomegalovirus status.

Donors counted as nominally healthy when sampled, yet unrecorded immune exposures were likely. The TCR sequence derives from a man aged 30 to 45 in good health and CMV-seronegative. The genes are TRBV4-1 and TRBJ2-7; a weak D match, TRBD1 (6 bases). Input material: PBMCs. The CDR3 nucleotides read TGCGCCAGCAGCCAAGGACAGGCTATAGCCTACGAGCAGTACTTC. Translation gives CASSQGQAIAYEQYF.